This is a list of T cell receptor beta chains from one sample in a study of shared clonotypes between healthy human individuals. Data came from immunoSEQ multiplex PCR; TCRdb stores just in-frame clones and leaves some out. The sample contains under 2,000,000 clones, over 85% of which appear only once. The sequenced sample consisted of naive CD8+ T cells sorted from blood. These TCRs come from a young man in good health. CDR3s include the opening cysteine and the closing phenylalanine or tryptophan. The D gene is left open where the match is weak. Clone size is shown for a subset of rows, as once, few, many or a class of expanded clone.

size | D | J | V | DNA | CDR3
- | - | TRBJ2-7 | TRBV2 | TGTGCCAGCAGTGCTCAGGGGTCGTTCTACGAGCAGTACTTC | CASSAQGSFYEQYF
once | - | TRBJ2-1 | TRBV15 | TGTGCCACCAGCAGGCCGTTCGTAGATGATGAGCAGTTCTTC | CATSRPFVDDEQFF
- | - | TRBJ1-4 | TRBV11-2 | TGTGCCAGCAGCCCGGGAGGGGCACCGACTAATGAAAAACTGTTTTTT | CASSPGGAPTNEKLFF
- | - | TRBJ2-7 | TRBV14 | TGTGCCAGCAGCCAAGAAGGAAACGGGGGGCCCCTCTACGAGCAGTACTTC | CASSQEGNGGPLYEQYF
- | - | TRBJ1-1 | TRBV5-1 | TGCGCCAGCAGCTCCCGACAGGATTTGAACACTGAAGCTTTCTTT | CASSSRQDLNTEAFF
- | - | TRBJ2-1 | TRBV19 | TGTGCCAGTAGCCCCTCCACAGGGAACAATGAGCAGTTCTTC | CASSPSTGNNEQFF
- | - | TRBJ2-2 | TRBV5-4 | TGTGCCAGCAGCTTGTCGACACCTTCCACCGGGGAGCTGTTTTTT | CASSLSTPSTGELFF
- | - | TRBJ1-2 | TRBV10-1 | TGCGCCAGCAGTGATGGGGGTGGTGGCTACACCTTC | CASSDGGGGYTF
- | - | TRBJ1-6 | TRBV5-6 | TGTGCCAGCAGCTTACCCGAGTCACCCCTCCACTTT | CASSLPESPLHF
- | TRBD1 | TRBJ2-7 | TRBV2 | TGTGCCAGCACGACCGGGACAGAGATCTACGAGCAGTACTTC | CASTTGTEIYEQYF
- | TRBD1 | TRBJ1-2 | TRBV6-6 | TGTGCCAGCAGTTCAGGGGGCCCAGGTGCCTTC | CASSSGGPGAF
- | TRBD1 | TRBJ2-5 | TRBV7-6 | TGTGCCAGCAGCAAAGAGGGACAGTCACTCCAAGAGACCCAGTACTTC | CASSKEGQSLQETQYF
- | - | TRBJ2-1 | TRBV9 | TGTGCCAGCAGCCCCGGGGAGGGGGCGTTGGTAGATGAGCAGTTCTTC | CASSPGEGALVDEQFF
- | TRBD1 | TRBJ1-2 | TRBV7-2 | TGTGCCAGCAGCTCCGGACAGGGACCCTATGGCTACACCTTC | CASSSGQGPYGYTF
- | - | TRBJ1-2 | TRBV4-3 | TGCGCCAGCAGCCAAGATTCTTACGTCGAAGACGATGGCTACACCTTC | CASSQDSYVEDDGYTF
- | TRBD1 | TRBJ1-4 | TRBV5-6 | TGTGCCAGCAGCTTTGGGACAGGCACTACAGGACTGTTTTTT | CASSFGTGTTGLFF
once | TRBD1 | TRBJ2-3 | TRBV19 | TGTGCCAGTAGTATTGCAGGGGGCGGAGATACGCAGTATTTT | CASSIAGGGDTQYF
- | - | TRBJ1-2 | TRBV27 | TGTGCCAGCAGTTTATGGGATGGTTCGCCGGGCTACACCTTC | CASSLWDGSPGYTF
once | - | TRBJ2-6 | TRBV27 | TGTGCCAGCACCTCCCTTACACCCTCTGGGGCCAACGTCCTGACTTTC | CASTSLTPSGANVLTF
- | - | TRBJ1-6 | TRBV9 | TGTGCCAGCAGCGCCTCGGGGCTTGAGGGCTCACCCCTCCACTTT | CASSASGLEGSPLHF